This is a list of T cell receptor beta chains from one sample in a study of a mutant IDH1 vaccine in newly diagnosed glioma. Profiling relied on immunoSEQ multiplex PCR, and the TCRdb table lists in-frame clones only, not all of them. This sample has approximately 50,000 clones, with roughly four fifths found just once. These receptors are not linked to any known antigen. The input for sequencing was PBMCs, taken from a glioma patient whose treatment included an IDH1 peptide vaccine. These receptor sequences come from a man aged 35-49 years with glioma. CDR3s include the opening cysteine and the closing phenylalanine or tryptophan. Fields, in order: J gene, D gene, V gene, CDR3 DNA, CDR3 protein. D genes are given only for firm matches.

TRBJ1-2	-	TRBV5-6	TGTGCCAGCAGTTTTCAGGGGTACGATGGCTACACCTTC	CASSFQGYDGYTF
TRBJ1-4	-	TRBV18	TGTGCCAGCTCACCACAGGGGGGGAATGAAAAACTGTTTTTT	CASSPQGGNEKLFF
TRBJ2-3	-	TRBV6-6	TGTGCCAGCGAAAATCAGGGCTCCCCCACAGATACGCAGTATTTT	CASENQGSPTDTQYF
TRBJ1-3	TRBD1	TRBV5-6	TGTGCCAGCAGCTTGGCCGGGACAGGAAGACGAAACACCATATATTTT	CASSLAGTGRRNTIYF
TRBJ1-2	TRBD1	TRBV9	TGTGCCAGCAGCGTAGAGTCGGACAGGCCGGGTGGCTACACCTTC	CASSVESDRPGGYTF
TRBJ1-1	-	TRBV6-5	TGTGCCAGCAGTTCCGAGCCGAACACTGAAGCTTTCTTT	CASSSEPNTEAFF
TRBJ1-5	-	TRBV7-9	TGTGCCAGCAGCTTATCGGACGGAAACAATCAGCCCCAGCATTTT	CASSLSDGNNQPQHF
TRBJ1-2	-	TRBV9	TGTGCCAGCAGCGTAGGCCCCAGTTATAACTATGGCTACACCTTC	CASSVGPSYNYGYTF
TRBJ2-1	TRBD2	TRBV4-1	TGCGCCAGCAGCCAAGGTTCTAGCGGAGGCTCCTACAATGAGCAGTTCTTC	CASSQGSSGGSYNEQFF
TRBJ2-1	TRBD2	TRBV7-6	TGTGCCAGCAGCCCACCCGGGGGGACTAGCGAACACAATGAGCAGTTCTTC	CASSPPGGTSEHNEQFF
TRBJ1-1	-	TRBV4-1	TGCGCCAGCAGCCAGAACAGGGTTGTGAACACTGAAGCTTTCTTT	CASSQNRVVNTEAFF
TRBJ1-2	TRBD1	TRBV12-5	TGTGCTAGTGGTTTGATCCAGGGGGAATACACCTTC	CASGLIQGEYTF
TRBJ2-1	TRBD2	TRBV27	TGTGCCAGCAGTGCCGCGGGAGCGTACAATGAGCAGTTCTTC	CASSAAGAYNEQFF
TRBJ2-5	-	TRBV28	TGTGCCAGCCGACTTTTGGGGGGCTTGGAGACCCAGTACTTC	CASRLLGGLETQYF
TRBJ2-5	TRBD1	TRBV29-1	TGCAGCGTTCAACAGGGGTCTGATTGGGAGACCCAGTACTTC	CSVQQGSDWETQYF